Sequencing of this T cell receptor beta chain was carried out in a study of cytomegalovirus exposure and HLA in healthy donors. V lost 1 base and J 7 bases, leaving 17 bases between the germline ends. The CDR3 contains 16 residues. Germline loops: CDR1 SGHDN, CDR2 FVKESK. PCR primers comprised 60 Vbeta and 13 Jbeta primers. TCRdb's table, derived via immunoSEQ multiplex PCR, lists solely in-frame clones and lacks some. The sample has approximately 110,000 clones, roughly 81% seen once. The specimen was PBMCs. The chain uses TRBV14 and TRBJ2-1; possibly TRBD2 for D (5 bases). The sequence was obtained from a woman aged 25 to 45 in good health and CMV-seronegative. The DNA of the CDR3 is TGTGCCAGCAGCCAAGGGCTAGCCGGCCTCATGAATGAGCAGTTCTTC. It translates to CASSQGLAGLMNEQFF.